The 5 T cell receptor beta chains below all came from one sample that was sequenced in a study of tumor-infiltrating lymphocytes in primary liver carcinoma. In addition to blood RNA drawn from unsorted whole blood, germline DNA was extracted. Total RNA amounting to 500 ng was the source from which TCR beta cDNA was made with a constant-region primer. Three nested multiplex PCR rounds of slightly modified ARM-PCR generated TCR beta libraries. Rounds one and two of PCR, each of 10 to 11 cycles, were primed with TRBV1-TRBV30 forward primers and a C-beta reverse primer. TCRdb re-derived calls from the multiplex PCR reads in MiXCR, one entry per CDR3 protein. Of around 330,000 distinct CDR3 sequences in the sample, more than 55% were seen once. The sample was peripheral blood. The receptors stem from a man aged 40-55 years with primary liver carcinoma and hepatitis B virus infection.

By frequency in the sample, this clonotype is medium-sized. This rearrangement joins TRBV11-1 to TRBJ2-3, with D possibly being TRBD1 or TRBD2 (5 bases each). Germline loops: CDR1 SGHAT, CDR2 FQDESV (reference sequence). The V and J ends lost 3 bases and 7 bases respectively, with 11 bases between them. The CDR3 covers 13 residues. The CDR3 loop reads CASSLGRAYTQYF. CDR3 nucleotide sequence: TGTGCCAGCAGCTTGGGACGCGCATATACGCAGTATTTT.

In the case of this clonotype: The junction and the germline gene differ at one end; a read error may be behind it. J is TRBJ2-7 and V is TRBV13; D might be TRBD2 (5 bases). CDR1 is PRHDT and CDR2 is FYEKMQ in the germline V gene (reference sequence). The CDR3 is 15 amino acids. The DNA for the CDR3 is TGTGCCAGCAACTTAAAAAGCGGCCTCACCTACGAGCAGTACTTC. Translated: CASNLKSGLTYEQYF. The full variable domain, with the rest looked up from reference TRBV13 and TRBJ2-7, is AAGVIQSPRHLIKEKRETATLKCYPIPRHDTVYWYQQGPGQDPQFLISFYEKMQSDKGSIPDRFSAQQFSDYHSELNMSSLELGDSALYFCASNLKSGLTYEQYFGPGTRLTVT.

As regards this clonotype: Germline is not matched at one junction end, which may reflect a read error. CDR3 sequence: CASGSGQRDIHYF. CDR3 bases: TGTGCCAGCGGTTCCGGACAGAGGGACATTCATTACTTC. This chain joins TRBV5-4 and TRBJ2-4; a weak D match, TRBD1 (6 bases). The CDR3 covers 13 residues. Germline V gene data show CDR1 as SGHNT and CDR2 as YYREEE (reference sequence).

With regard to this clonotype: A much larger clone lies one base from this, so it may be a read error. The V gene is TRBV12-3 or TRBV12-4, the J gene TRBJ2-2; 7 positions agree with TRBD1. J lost 16 bases, V lost 3 bases, and 8 bases had no gene match. This CDR3 is built from 12 residues. CDR3 amino acids: CASSLTGSRQFF. The CDR3 region has the DNA TGTGCCAGCAGTTTGACAGGGAGTCGGCAGTTTTTT.

Concerning this clonotype: A junction end diverges from the germline sequence, so it may reflect a read error. V usage is TRBV29-1 and J usage is TRBJ2-3; 9 bases match TRBD1. Looked up from germline, CDR1 is SQVTM and CDR2 is ANQGSEA. The CDR3 loop spans 16 amino acids. CDR3: CSVEDPGDRVTDTQYF. In DNA form, the CDR3 reads TGCAGCGTCGAAGATCCCGGGGACAGGGTGACAGATACGCAGTATTTT.